The 19 T cell receptor beta chains in this list originate from one sample, sequenced in a study of a mutant IDH1 vaccine in newly diagnosed glioma. Assay: immunoSEQ multiplex PCR; the TCRdb copy retains only in-frame clones and omits some. The table shows approximately 50,000 clones, with roughly 91% occurring only once. The antigens for these receptors are not known. Time point meaning: week 35, safety follow-up. Mutant IDH1 20-mer peptide, at 300 ug, made up each vaccine dose, with topical imiquimod. The source material was PBMCs, sampled from a glioma patient whose treatment included an IDH1 peptide vaccine. Every receptor here comes from a middle-aged woman with glioma.

The chain uses TRBV2 and TRBJ1-5, with D possibly matching TRBD1 (5 bases). CDR3 length: 14 residues. The V gene lost 6 bases and the J gene lost 0 bases, with 9 bases spanning the gap. Germline-derived CDR1 and CDR2 are SNHLY and FYNNEI. The DNA of the CDR3 is TGTGCCAGCAGCCGCGGGGGTAGCAATCAGCCCCAGCATTTT. It yields the protein CASSRGGSNQPQHF.

The chain is built from TRBV15 and TRBJ2-7, with D maybe TRBD1 (6 bases). Deletions cut 4 bases from V and 3 bases from J, with 19 bases between. The CDR3 runs 16 residues. The germline gives CDR1 LNHNV, CDR2 YYDKDF (reference sequence). CDR3 in DNA: TGTGCCACCAGCATCAATAGTGGGGGCGGTTACTACGAGCAGTACTTC. This translates into CATSINSGGGYYEQYF.

The rearrangement uses TRBV29-1 and TRBJ2-2, with TRBD1 matching over 7 bases. V was clipped by 6 bases and J by 1 base; unmatched bases: 5. The CDR3 contains 14 residues. Germline V gene sequence: CDR1 SQVTM, CDR2 ANQGSEA. CDR3 residues: CSVQRTGNTGELFF. CDR3 DNA: TGCAGCGTCCAACGGACAGGGAACACCGGGGAGCTGTTTTTT.

The chain joins TRBV6-1 to TRBJ2-7; no clear D gene. The ends were cut back, 4 bases at V and 7 bases at J, with 8 bases in the middle. CDR3 length: 11 amino acids. Germline loops: CDR1 MNHNS, CDR2 SASEGT. The CDR3 bases are TGTGCCAGCAGTGGGATCCCTGAGCAGTACTTC. This gives the protein CASSGIPEQYF.

The chain recombines TRBV4-3 with TRBJ2-1; D uncertain. Trimming took off 0 bases at V and 6 bases at J, with 6 bases between the two ends. This CDR3 is 13 amino acids long. Germline V CDR1 and CDR2: LGHNA, YSLEER. CDR3 sequence (DNA): TGCGCCAGCAGCCAAGAGTGGGGCAATGAGCAGTTCTTC. It translates to CASSQEWGNEQFF.

The chain combines TRBV5-4 with TRBJ1-5; no definite D call. Trimming stripped 10 bases from V and 9 bases from J, with 20 bases between. The CDR3 is made up of 13 amino acids. Germline lookup yields CDR1 SGHNT and CDR2 YYREEE (reference sequence). The CDR3 spells CAEPNTALRPQHF. In DNA form, the CDR3 reads TGTGCCGAACCAAACACCGCTCTCCGGCCCCAGCATTTT. The complete variable domain, with remaining parts taken from reference TRBV5-4 and TRBJ1-5, reads ETGVTQSPTHLIKTRGQQVTLRCSSQSGHNTVSWYQQALGQGPQFIFQYYREEENGRGNFPPRFSGLQFPNYSSELNVNALELDDSALYLCAEPNTALRPQHFGDGTRLSIL.

V and J are TRBV11-2 and TRBJ2-3, with a possible D match to TRBD2 (5 bases). V was shortened by 3 bases and J by 2 bases, with 9 bases between the two germline ends. CDR1 is SGHAT, CDR2 FQNNGV, per germline. CDR3 length equals 14 residues. As DNA, the CDR3 is TGTGCCAGCAGCTTCAGACTACCCACAGATACGCAGTATTTT. As protein: CASSFRLPTDTQYF.

This clone was seen only a few times. The chain combines TRBV7-9 with TRBJ1-1; D unclear. The germline V gene has CDR1 SEHNR and CDR2 FQNEAQ (reference sequence). This CDR3 spans 13 amino acids. V lost 5 bases and J 3 bases, leaving 10 bases between the germline ends. Here the CDR3 DNA reads TGTGCCAGCAGCCTGGCGGTGTACACTGAAGCTTTCTTT. It is translated as CASSLAVYTEAFF.

The V gene is TRBV9, the J gene TRBJ2-6, with D unclear. Germline V CDR1 and CDR2: SGDLS, YYNGEE. This CDR3 has 14 residues. The germline V and J ends were trimmed by 0 bases and 7 bases, with 8 bases remaining between them. The CDR3 is CASSVEYGANVLTF. CDR3 nucleotides: TGTGCCAGCAGCGTAGAGTACGGAGCCAACGTCCTGACTTTC. Using reference TRBV9 and TRBJ2-6 for the parts outside the CDR3, the full variable domain is DSGVTQTPKHLITATGQRVTLRCSPRSGDLSVYWYQQSLDQGLQFLIQYYNGEERAKGNILERFSAQQFPDLHSELNLSSLELGDSALYFCASSVEYGANVLTFGAGSRLTVL.

This chain joins TRBV15 and TRBJ1-1, with 8 bases identical to TRBD1. CDR1 and CDR2 from the germline V gene are LNHNV and YYDKDF (reference sequence). CDR3 size: 13 residues. Trimming removed 11 bases from V and 3 bases from J; junction bases left unmatched: 8. Here the CDR3 DNA reads TGTGCCGCCGCAGGGGGCGAGCACACTGAAGCTTTCTTT. This encodes CAAAGGEHTEAFF.

The chain employs TRBV5-1 and TRBJ2-6; TRBD1 is a possible D gene (5 bases). The V end lost 5 bases, the J end lost 2 bases, and 11 bases lay between the germline ends. There are 15 residues in the CDR3. Per germline, CDR1 SGHRS and CDR2 YFSETQ. This CDR3 is CASSPSGTGANVLTF. The CDR3 nucleotides read TGCGCCAGCAGTCCATCAGGGACTGGGGCCAACGTCCTGACTTTC.

The gene calls are TRBV5-6 and TRBJ1-6; 8 positions match TRBD1. The CDR3 has 16 amino acids. The V segment lost 0 bases and the J segment 7 bases; nucleotides outside the gene matches: 6. Germline CDR1 reads SGHDT; CDR2 reads YYEEEE. As DNA, the CDR3 is TGTGCCAGCAGCTTGGCCGGGACAGGTGTGAATTCACCCCTCCACTTT. Protein: CASSLAGTGVNSPLHF.

The chain recombines TRBV28 with TRBJ2-3; weak D call: TRBD1 (6 bases). The CDR3 spans 15 residues. Germline-derived CDR1 and CDR2 are MDHEN and SYDVKM. V dropped 7 bases and J dropped 2 bases, with 16 bases sitting between them. The CDR3 loop reads CASNSGTPITDTQYF. The CDR3, as DNA: TGTGCCAGCAACTCCGGGACACCGATCACAGATACGCAGTATTTT.

The chain links TRBV5-4 to TRBJ2-7; tentative D call: TRBD1 (5 bases). The CDR3 totals 14 residues. The V end lost 4 bases, the J end lost 2 bases, and 13 bases lay between the germline ends. Germline CDR1 reads SGHNT; CDR2 reads YYREEE (reference sequence). CDR3 DNA sequence: TGTGCCAGCAGCCCAGAGACAGAACCCTACGAGCAGTACTTC. Translation gives CASSPETEPYEQYF.

This clone has just a few counts. The same CDR3 also results from other DNA sequences found in this sample. This chain joins TRBV4-2 and TRBJ1-1; D remains unclear. V was cut by 3 bases and J by 1 base, with 9 bases left in between. CDR3 length: 14 amino acids. CDR1 is LGHNA and CDR2 is YNFKEQ in the germline V gene. The CDR3: CASSHLDRNTEAFF. The CDR3 DNA is TGTGCCAGCAGCCACCTCGACCGGAACACTGAAGCTTTCTTT.

The sample holds one count of this clone. As DNA, the CDR3 is TGTGCCAGCAGCCTAACTAGCGCAGAGACCCAGTACTTC. Its translation is CASSLTSAETQYF. The chain carries TRBV4-2 and TRBJ2-5; 7 bases are shared with TRBD2. The CDR3 is made up of 13 amino acids. The V gene end was trimmed by 4 bases and the J gene end by 4 bases; junction bases not matched to a gene: 3. CDR1 and CDR2 from the germline V gene are LGHNA and YNFKEQ.

V is TRBV4-3 and J is TRBJ2-1; D remains unclear. CDR3 length: 17 amino acids. Germline V gene data show CDR1 as LGHNA and CDR2 as YSLEER. V was pared by 0 bases and J by 0 bases, with 12 bases between. The CDR3 reads CASSQDLAKSSYNEQFF. CDR3 DNA: TGCGCCAGCAGCCAAGATCTTGCGAAGAGCTCCTACAATGAGCAGTTCTTC.

V gene TRBV6-5 combines with J gene TRBJ2-3; D gene unclear. The CDR3 has 12 amino acids. The germline gives CDR1 MNHEY, CDR2 SVGAGI. Trimming shortened V by 6 bases and J by 0 bases, and 4 bases separated the two germline ends. CDR3 sequence: CASRSSTDTQYF. The CDR3, as DNA: TGTGCCAGCAGGAGCAGCACAGATACGCAGTATTTT.

CDR3 sequence: CASSPGGGSNYGYTF. The CDR3 nucleotides read TGTGCCAGCAGCCCCGGGGGGGGTTCTAACTATGGCTACACCTTC. V gene TRBV7-2 combines with J gene TRBJ1-2; tentative D call: TRBD1 (5 bases). Germline V gene sequence: CDR1 SGHTA, CDR2 FQGNSA. With 5 bases removed from V and 0 bases from J, the gap between germline ends came to 13 bases. The CDR3 contains 15 residues. The full variable domain, its missing parts supplied by reference TRBV7-2 and TRBJ1-2, is GAGVSQSPSNKVTEKGKDVELRCDPISGHTALYWYRQSLGQGLEFLIYFQGNSAPDKSGLPSDRFSAERTGGSVSTLTIQRTQQEDSAVYLCASSPGGGSNYGYTFGSGTRLTVV.